The clone carrying this T cell receptor beta chain was counted many times. Construction of the TCR beta libraries employed iRepertoire HTBI primers in conjunction with Arm-PCR of CDR3 regions. From the multiplex PCR reads, TCRdb called clonotypes with MiXCR, one entry per CDR3 protein. The table has a few hundred thousand distinct CDR3 sequences, roughly 17% seen once. V shed 0 bases and J shed 2 bases, with 7 bases lying between them. There are 14 residues in the CDR3. Germline V gene lookup returns CDR1 KGHSH and CDR2 LQKENI. This record belongs to a study of regulatory T cells in long-lasting Graves disease. The time point was: newly diagnosed GD, antithyroid drugs for less than 3 months. Extracted PBMC RNA gave rise to the TCR library. The same sample was also used in a study of T cells in Graves' hyperthyroidism and ophthalmopathy.

This rearrangement joins TRBV18 to TRBJ2-5; D unresolved. The sample in question was peripheral blood mononuclear cells (PBMCs), obtained at new diagnosis, from a patient treated with antithyroid drugs. The source is a man aged 35-49 years with Graves disease. CDR3 protein: CASSPPSVQETQYF. CDR3 coding DNA: TGTGCCAGCTCACCACCGTCAGTTCAAGAGACCCAGTACTTC.